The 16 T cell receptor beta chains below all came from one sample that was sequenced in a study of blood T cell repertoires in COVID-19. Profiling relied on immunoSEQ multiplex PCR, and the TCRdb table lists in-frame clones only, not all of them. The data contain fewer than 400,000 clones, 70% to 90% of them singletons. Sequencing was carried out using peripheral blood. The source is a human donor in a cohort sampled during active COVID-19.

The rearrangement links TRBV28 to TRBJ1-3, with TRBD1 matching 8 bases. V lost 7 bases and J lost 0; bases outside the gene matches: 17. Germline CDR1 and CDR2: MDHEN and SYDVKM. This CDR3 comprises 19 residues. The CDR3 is CASIRGRGQFSNSGNTIYF. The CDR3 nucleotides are TGTGCCAGCATTAGGGGCAGGGGGCAGTTCTCTAACTCTGGAAACACCATATATTTT.

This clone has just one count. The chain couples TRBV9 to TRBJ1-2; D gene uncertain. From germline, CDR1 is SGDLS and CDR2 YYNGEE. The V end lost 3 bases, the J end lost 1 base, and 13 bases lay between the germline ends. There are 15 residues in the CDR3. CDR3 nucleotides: TGTGCCAGCAGCGAGTCACGGGATCTTAACTATGGCTACACCTTC. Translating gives CASSESRDLNYGYTF.

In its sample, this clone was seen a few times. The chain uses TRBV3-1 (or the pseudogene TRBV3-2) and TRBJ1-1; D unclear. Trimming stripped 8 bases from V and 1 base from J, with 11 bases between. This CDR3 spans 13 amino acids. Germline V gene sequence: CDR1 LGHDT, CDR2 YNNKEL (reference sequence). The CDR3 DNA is TGTGCCAGCCGGAGGGTAGGGAACACTGAAGCTTTCTTT. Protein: CASRRVGNTEAFF.

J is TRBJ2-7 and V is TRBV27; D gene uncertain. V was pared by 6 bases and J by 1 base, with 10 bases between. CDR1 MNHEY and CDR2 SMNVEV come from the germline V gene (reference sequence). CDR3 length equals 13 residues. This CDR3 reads CASSMRFSYEQYF. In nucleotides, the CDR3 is TGTGCCAGCAGCATGCGATTTTCCTACGAGCAGTACTTC.

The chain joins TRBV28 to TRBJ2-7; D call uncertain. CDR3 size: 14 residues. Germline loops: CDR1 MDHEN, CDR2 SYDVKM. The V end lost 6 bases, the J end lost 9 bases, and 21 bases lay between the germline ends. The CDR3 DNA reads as TGTGCCAGCAGCTCCGCCCGGGTTCCAGCCGCGCAGTACTTC. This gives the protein CASSSARVPAAQYF.

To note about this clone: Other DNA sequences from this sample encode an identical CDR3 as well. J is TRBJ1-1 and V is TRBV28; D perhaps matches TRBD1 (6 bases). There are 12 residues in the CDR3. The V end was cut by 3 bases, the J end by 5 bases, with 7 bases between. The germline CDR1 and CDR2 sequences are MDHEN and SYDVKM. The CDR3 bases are TGTGCCAGCAGTTTCAGGGGAACTGAAGCTTTCTTT. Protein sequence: CASSFRGTEAFF. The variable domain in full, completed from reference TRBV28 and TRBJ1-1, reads DVKVTQSSRYLVKRTGEKVFLECVQDMDHENMFWYRQDPGLGLRLIYFSYDVKMKEKGDIPEGYSVSREKKERFSLILESASTNQTSMYLCASSFRGTEAFFGQGTRLTVV.

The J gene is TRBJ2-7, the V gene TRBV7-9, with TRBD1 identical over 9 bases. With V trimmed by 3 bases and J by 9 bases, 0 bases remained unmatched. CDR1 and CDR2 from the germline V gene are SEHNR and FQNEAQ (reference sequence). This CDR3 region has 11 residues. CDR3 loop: CASSLGQGQYF. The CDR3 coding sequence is TGTGCCAGCAGCTTGGGACAGGGGCAGTACTTC.

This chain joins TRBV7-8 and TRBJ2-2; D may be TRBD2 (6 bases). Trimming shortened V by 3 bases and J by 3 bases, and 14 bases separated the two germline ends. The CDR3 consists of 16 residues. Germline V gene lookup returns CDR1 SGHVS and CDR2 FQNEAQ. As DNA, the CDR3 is TGTGCCAGCAGCTTGGGGGTAGCGGACCACACCGGGGAGCTGTTTTTT. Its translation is CASSLGVADHTGELFF.

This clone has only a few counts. The CDR3 DNA follows: TGTGCCAGCAGCGTAGCAGGGGTCTCCTTACCCTTCGAGTATGGCTACACCTTC. This gives the protein CASSVAGVSLPFEYGYTF. The V call is TRBV9, the J call TRBJ1-2; possibly TRBD1 for D (6 bases). Germline values: CDR1 SGDLS, CDR2 YYNGEE. The CDR3 sequence is 18 residues long. Trimming removed 0 bases at V and 5 bases at J, with 23 bases between.

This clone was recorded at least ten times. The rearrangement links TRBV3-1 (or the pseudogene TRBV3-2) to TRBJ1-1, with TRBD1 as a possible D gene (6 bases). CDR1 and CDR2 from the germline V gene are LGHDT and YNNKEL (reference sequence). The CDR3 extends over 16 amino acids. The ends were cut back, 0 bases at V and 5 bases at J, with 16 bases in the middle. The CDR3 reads CASSQDGGGIGTEAFF. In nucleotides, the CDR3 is TGTGCCAGCAGCCAAGACGGCGGGGGCATAGGGACTGAAGCTTTCTTT.

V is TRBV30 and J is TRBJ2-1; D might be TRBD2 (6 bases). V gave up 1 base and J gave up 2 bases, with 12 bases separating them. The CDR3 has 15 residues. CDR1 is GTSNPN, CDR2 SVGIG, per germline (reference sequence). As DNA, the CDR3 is TGTGCCTGGAGTGGTCTCAGCGGGCCCTACAATGAGCAGTTCTTC. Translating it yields CAWSGLSGPYNEQFF.

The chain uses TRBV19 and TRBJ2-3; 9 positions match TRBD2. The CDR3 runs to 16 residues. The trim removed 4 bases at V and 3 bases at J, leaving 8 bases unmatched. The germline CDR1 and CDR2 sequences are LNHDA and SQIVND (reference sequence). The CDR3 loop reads CASSNIAGVGTDTQYF. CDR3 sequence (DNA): TGTGCCAGTAGTAACATAGCGGGAGTCGGGACAGATACGCAGTATTTT.

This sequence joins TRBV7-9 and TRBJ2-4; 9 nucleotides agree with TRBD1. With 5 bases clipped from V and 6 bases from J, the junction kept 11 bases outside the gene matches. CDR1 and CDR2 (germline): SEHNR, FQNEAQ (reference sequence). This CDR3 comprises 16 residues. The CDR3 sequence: CASSPRGDRVGNIQYF. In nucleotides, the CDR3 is TGTGCCAGCAGCCCCAGAGGGGACAGGGTGGGAAACATTCAGTACTTC.

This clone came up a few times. For the CDR3, the DNA is TGTGCCAGCAGCTGGAGGGTCGGGGATGGCGCTGAAGCTTTCTTT. Translation gives CASSWRVGDGAEAFF. The chain is built from TRBV7-3 and TRBJ1-1; the D is unclear. V gave up 4 bases and J gave up 6 bases, with 18 bases separating them. The CDR3 runs to 15 residues. Germline V gene data show CDR1 as SGHTA and CDR2 as FQGTGA.

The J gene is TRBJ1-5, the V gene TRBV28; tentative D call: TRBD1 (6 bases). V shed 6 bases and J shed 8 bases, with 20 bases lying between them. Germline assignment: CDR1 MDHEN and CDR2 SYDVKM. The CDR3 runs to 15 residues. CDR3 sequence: CASRSQGQWYEPQHF. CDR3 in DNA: TGTGCCAGCAGATCTCAGGGGCAGTGGTATGAGCCCCAGCATTTT.

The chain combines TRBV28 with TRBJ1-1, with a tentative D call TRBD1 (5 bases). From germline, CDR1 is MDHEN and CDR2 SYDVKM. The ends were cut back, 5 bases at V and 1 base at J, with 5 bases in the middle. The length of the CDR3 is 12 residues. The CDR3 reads CASSTGNTEAFF. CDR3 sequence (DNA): TGTGCCAGCAGTACAGGGAACACTGAAGCTTTCTTT. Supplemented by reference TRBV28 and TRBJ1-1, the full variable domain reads DVKVTQSSRYLVKRTGEKVFLECVQDMDHENMFWYRQDPGLGLRLIYFSYDVKMKEKGDIPEGYSVSREKKERFSLILESASTNQTSMYLCASSTGNTEAFFGQGTRLTVV.